Following are 11 T cell receptor beta chains from one sample sequenced in a study of T cells in Graves' hyperthyroidism and ophthalmopathy. Regions amplified from RNA transcripts were the TCR beta CDR3 regions. An initial round of RT-PCR targeting the TCR CDR3 relied on the HTBI primer set. Each CDR3 protein gets one entry after TCRdb re-called the multiplex PCR reads with MiXCR. The table records around 340,000 distinct CDR3 sequences, roughly a fifth of them present only once. The sample comprised blood. All receptors derive from a woman between 50 and 59 years old with Graves' hyperthyroidism.

The sample holds many counts of this clonotype. The chain carries TRBV28 and TRBJ2-7; 7 bases are shared with TRBD1. In germline, CDR1 is MDHEN, CDR2 SYDVKM. The CDR3 consists of 15 residues. With 5 bases clipped from V and 0 bases from J, the junction kept 7 bases outside the gene matches. As DNA, the CDR3 is TGTGCCAGCAGTGAGACAGGGAGATCCTCCTACGAGCAGTACTTC. Protein sequence: CASSETGRSSYEQYF.

This clonotype was found many times. The V call is TRBV5-1, the J call TRBJ2-5; possibly TRBD2 for D (6 bases). Trimming stripped 0 bases from V and 5 bases from J, with 11 bases between. From germline, CDR1 is SGHRS and CDR2 YFSETQ. The CDR3 is made up of 14 amino acids. The DNA for the CDR3 is TGCGCCAGCAGCTTGGACTTGGGGAGGGAGACCCAGTACTTC. As protein: CASSLDLGRETQYF.

This clonotype was recorded many times. The rearrangement links TRBV12-3 or TRBV12-4 to TRBJ2-6; D gene unclear. V lost 4 bases to trimming and J lost 0 bases, with 13 bases between them. CDR3 length equals 17 residues. The CDR3 coding sequence is TGTGCCAGCAGTTCGCTTTTCACGGGCTCTGGGGCCAACGTCCTGACTTTC. Its translation: CASSSLFTGSGANVLTF.

This clonotype has at least ten counts. J is TRBJ1-1 and V is TRBV2; D is undetermined. The CDR3 contains 14 residues. Trimming took off 5 bases at V and 7 bases at J, with 17 bases between the two ends. CDR1 is SNHLY and CDR2 is FYNNEI in the germline V gene. The CDR3 reads CASSIIRSTDEAFF. The CDR3 DNA follows: TGTGCCAGCAGTATCATCAGGTCCACGGATGAAGCTTTCTTT.

The V and J genes are TRBV9 and TRBJ2-7; D gene ambiguous. Trimming shortened V by 1 base and J by 0 bases, and 11 bases separated the two germline ends. The CDR3 sequence is 15 residues long. CDR1 SGDLS and CDR2 YYNGEE come from the germline V gene. The CDR3 coding sequence is TGTGCCAGCAGCGTATTCGCTTCCAGCTCCTACGAGCAGTACTTC. It encodes CASSVFASSSYEQYF.

This clonotype was detected ten times or more. This sequence joins TRBV28 and TRBJ2-3; D gene ambiguous. The CDR3 extends over 17 amino acids. Germline CDR1 MDHEN, CDR2 SYDVKM. V lost 6 bases, J lost 6 bases, and 25 bases lay in between. The CDR3 loop reads CASSLSPVEFRIDTQYF. CDR3 in DNA: TGTGCCAGCAGCTTGAGCCCGGTGGAGTTCCGCATCGATACGCAGTATTTT.

This clonotype was found many times. The chain employs TRBV20-1 and TRBJ2-3; D is unclear. Trimming stripped 6 bases from V and 2 bases from J, with 6 bases between. The CDR3 sequence is 11 residues long. Germline V gives CDR1 DFQATT, CDR2 SNEGSKA (reference sequence). Here the CDR3 reads CSAPPTDTQYF. CDR3 nucleotides: TGCAGTGCCCCCCCCACAGATACGCAGTATTTT.

At least ten counts were recorded for this clonotype. The rearrangement uses TRBV6-1 and TRBJ2-7; 8 positions match TRBD1. V was pared by 6 bases and J by 2 bases, with 15 bases of the junction left unmatched. The CDR3 length is 17 residues. Germline V gene lookup returns CDR1 MNHNS and CDR2 SASEGT. Here the CDR3 reads CASSPDRGALRAYEQYF. CDR3 DNA sequence: TGTGCCAGCAGCCCCGACAGGGGAGCGCTTAGGGCCTACGAGCAGTACTTC.

This clonotype was seen many times. The chain uses TRBV12-3 or TRBV12-4 and TRBJ2-1; 13 bases match TRBD2. Trimming at V came to 6 bases and at J to 8 bases, leaving 13 bases not matched to a gene. CDR3 length: 17 residues. For the CDR3, the DNA is TGTGCCAGCAGGCCCACTAGCGGGAGGGCCGATAGCGATGAGCAGTTCTTC. It is translated as CASRPTSGRADSDEQFF.

The chain couples TRBV2 to TRBJ1-2; 8 bases fit TRBD1. V lost 5 bases and J lost 4; bases outside the gene matches: 6. Germline V CDR1 and CDR2: SNHLY, FYNNEI. This CDR3 contains 14 residues. CDR3 in DNA: TGTGCCAGCAGTCGGACAGGGAAGGGCTATGGCTACACCTTC. This codes for CASSRTGKGYGYTF.

A few counts support this clonotype. The chain combines TRBV27 with TRBJ2-7; TRBD2 aligns across 11 bases. V lost 4 bases to trimming and J lost 5 bases; unmatched junction nucleotides: 10. This CDR3 is 16 amino acids long. Germline V gene data show CDR1 as MNHEY and CDR2 as SMNVEV (reference sequence). For the CDR3, the DNA is TGTGCCAGCAGTTCCCTCGGTAGCGGGAGGGCCAACGAGCAGTACTTC. This encodes CASSSLGSGRANEQYF.